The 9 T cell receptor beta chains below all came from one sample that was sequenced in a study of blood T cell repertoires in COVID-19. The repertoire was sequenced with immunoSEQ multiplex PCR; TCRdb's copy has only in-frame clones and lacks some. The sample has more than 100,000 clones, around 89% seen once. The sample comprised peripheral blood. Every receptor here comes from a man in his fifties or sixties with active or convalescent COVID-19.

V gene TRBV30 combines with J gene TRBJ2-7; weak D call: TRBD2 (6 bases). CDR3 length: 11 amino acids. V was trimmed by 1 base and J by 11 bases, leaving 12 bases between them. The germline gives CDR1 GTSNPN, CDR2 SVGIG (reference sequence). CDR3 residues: CAWSGRGKEYF. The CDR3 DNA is TGTGCCTGGAGTGGTCGGGGGAAGGAGTACTTC.

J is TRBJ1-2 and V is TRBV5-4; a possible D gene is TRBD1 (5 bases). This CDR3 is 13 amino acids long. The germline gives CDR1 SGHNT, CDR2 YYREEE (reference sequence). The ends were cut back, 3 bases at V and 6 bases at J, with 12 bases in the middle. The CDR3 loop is CASSSGVLDGYTF. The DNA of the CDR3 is TGTGCCAGCAGCTCGGGGGTTCTTGATGGCTACACCTTC.

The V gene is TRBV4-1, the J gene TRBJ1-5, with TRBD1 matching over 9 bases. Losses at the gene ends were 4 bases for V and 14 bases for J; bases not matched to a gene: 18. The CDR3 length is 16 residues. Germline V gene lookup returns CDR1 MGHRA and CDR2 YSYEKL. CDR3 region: CASSRPPGQGNHNKHF. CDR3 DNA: TGCGCCAGCAGCCGACCTCCGGGACAGGGAAATCATAATAAGCATTTT.

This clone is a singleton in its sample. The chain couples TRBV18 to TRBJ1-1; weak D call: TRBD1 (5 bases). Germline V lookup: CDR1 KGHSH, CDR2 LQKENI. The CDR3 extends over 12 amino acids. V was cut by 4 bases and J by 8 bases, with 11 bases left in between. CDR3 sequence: CASSLVRGEAFF. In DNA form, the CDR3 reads TGTGCCAGCTCACTAGTACGGGGGGAAGCTTTCTTT.

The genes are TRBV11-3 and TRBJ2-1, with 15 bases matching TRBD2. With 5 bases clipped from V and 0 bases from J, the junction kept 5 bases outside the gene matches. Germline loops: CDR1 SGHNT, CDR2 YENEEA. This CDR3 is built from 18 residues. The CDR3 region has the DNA TGTGCCAGCAGCCAAGGACTAGCGGGAGGGAGCTCCTACAATGAGCAGTTCTTC. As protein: CASSQGLAGGSSYNEQFF. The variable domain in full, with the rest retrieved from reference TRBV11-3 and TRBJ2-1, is EAGVVQSPRYKIIEKKQPVAFWCNPISGHNTLYWYLQNLGQGPELLIRYENEEAVDDSQLPKDRFSAERLKGVDSTLKIQPAELGDSAVYLCASSQGLAGGSSYNEQFFGPGTRLTVL.

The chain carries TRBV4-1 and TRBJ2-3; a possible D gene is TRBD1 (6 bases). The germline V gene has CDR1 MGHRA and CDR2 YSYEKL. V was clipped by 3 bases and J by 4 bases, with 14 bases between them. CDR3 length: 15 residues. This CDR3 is CASSQGHNIPDTQYF. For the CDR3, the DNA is TGCGCCAGCAGCCAGGGACATAATATCCCAGATACGCAGTATTTT.

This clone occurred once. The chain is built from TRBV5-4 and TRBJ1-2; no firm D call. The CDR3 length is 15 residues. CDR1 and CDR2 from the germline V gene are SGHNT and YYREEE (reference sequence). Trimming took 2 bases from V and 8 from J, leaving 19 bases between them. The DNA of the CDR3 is TGTGCCAGCAGCTTCGAATTAGATTGGAGTATAGGCTACACCTTC. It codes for CASSFELDWSIGYTF.

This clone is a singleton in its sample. CDR3 loop: CASSLDTGLLPSPLHF. The CDR3 nucleotides read TGTGCCAGCAGCTTGGATACGGGGTTGCTTCCCTCACCCCTCCACTTT. V is TRBV5-6 and J is TRBJ1-6; D not resolved. CDR1 and CDR2 (germline): SGHDT, YYEEEE. V was pared by 0 bases and J by 10 bases, with 17 bases between. The CDR3 contains 16 residues.

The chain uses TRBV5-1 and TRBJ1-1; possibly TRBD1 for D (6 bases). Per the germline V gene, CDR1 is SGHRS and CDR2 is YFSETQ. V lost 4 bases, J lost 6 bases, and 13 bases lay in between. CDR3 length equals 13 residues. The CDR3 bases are TGCGCCAGCAGCCCAGGGGATGCGGCTGAAGCTTTCTTT. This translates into CASSPGDAAEAFF.